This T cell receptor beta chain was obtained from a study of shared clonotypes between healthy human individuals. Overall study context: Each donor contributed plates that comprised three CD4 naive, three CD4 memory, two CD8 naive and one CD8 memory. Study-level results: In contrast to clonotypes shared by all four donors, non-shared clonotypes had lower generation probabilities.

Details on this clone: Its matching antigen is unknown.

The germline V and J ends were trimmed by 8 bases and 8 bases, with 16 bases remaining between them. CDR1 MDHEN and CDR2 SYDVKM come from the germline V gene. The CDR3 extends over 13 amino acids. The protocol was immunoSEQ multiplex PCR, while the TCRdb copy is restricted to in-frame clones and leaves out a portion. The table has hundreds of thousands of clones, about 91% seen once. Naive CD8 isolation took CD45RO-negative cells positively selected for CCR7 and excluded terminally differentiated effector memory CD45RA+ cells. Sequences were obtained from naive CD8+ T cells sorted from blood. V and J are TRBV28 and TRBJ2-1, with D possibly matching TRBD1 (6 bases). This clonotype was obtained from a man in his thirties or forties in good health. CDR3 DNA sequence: TGTGCCAGCCGCAGGGGATGGGTGTATGAGCAGTTCTTC. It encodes CASRRGWVYEQFF.